The 23 T cell receptor beta chains below were found in one sample sequenced in a study of graft-versus-host responses after intestinal transplantation. Libraries were prepared by immunoSEQ multiplex PCR; TCRdb keeps only in-frame clonotypes and omits some of them. The sample has under 15,000 clones; 30% are singletons. CFSE-labeled responder cells (200,000) were plated with 200,000 irradiated, violet-dye-labeled stimulator cells. The source material was alloreactive CD8+ T cells from a mixed lymphocyte reaction culture, sampled before intestinal transplant. This sample's subset: CFSE-low proliferating T cells sorted from roughly six-day pre-transplant mixed lymphocyte reaction (GvH or HvG direction). These receptors were collected from a human patient who received an intestinal transplant.

The chain uses TRBV28 and TRBJ2-5; D gene unclear. The CDR3 has 14 residues. Looked up from germline, CDR1 is MDHEN and CDR2 is SYDVKM. The germline V and J ends were trimmed by 3 bases and 1 base, with 9 bases remaining between them. The CDR3 reads CASSFEVIQETQYF. The CDR3 DNA reads TGTGCCAGCAGTTTTGAGGTAATCCAAGAGACCCAGTACTTC.

This clone is judged medium-sized. The V and J genes are TRBV19 and TRBJ2-7; no definite D call. This CDR3 is 13 amino acids long. The germline V and J ends were trimmed by 6 bases and 2 bases, with 11 bases remaining between them. Germline V lookup: CDR1 LNHDA, CDR2 SQIVND (reference sequence). The CDR3 DNA reads TGTGCCAGTAGCCATGGGGTTACCTACGAGCAGTACTTC. The encoded protein is CASSHGVTYEQYF.

The chain links TRBV7-5 to TRBJ2-3; the table assigns TRBD2, which was not confirmed against the DNA. TRBV7-5 is a pseudogene. This CDR3 is built from 15 residues. The CDR3 DNA is TGTGCCAGAAGCTTAGCATGCGGGAGGACAGATACGCAGTATTTT. Its protein is CARSLACGRTDTQYF.

CDR3 DNA sequence: TGTGCCAGCAATCTAGGCTACAATGAGCAGTTCTTC. It yields the protein CASNLGYNEQFF. This chain links TRBV9 with TRBJ2-1; unclear D gene. The ends were cut back, 6 bases at V and 3 bases at J, with 7 bases in the middle. Germline assignment: CDR1 SGDLS and CDR2 YYNGEE. The CDR3 spans 12 residues.

This clone was seen once. V and J are TRBV13 and TRBJ1-1; TRBD1 might be the D (6 bases). CDR3 length: 12 amino acids. CDR1 and CDR2 from the germline V gene are PRHDT and FYEKMQ (reference sequence). The V and J ends lost 1 base and 11 bases respectively, with 11 bases between them. CDR3 sequence: CASSLVQGRAFF. In DNA form, the CDR3 reads TGTGCCAGCAGCTTAGTACAGGGAAGGGCTTTCTTT.

In this sample, this clone turned up a few times. V and J are TRBV11-1 and TRBJ1-1; D is unclear. This CDR3 is built from 12 residues. V gave up 1 base and J gave up 4 bases, with 4 bases separating them. CDR1 SGHAT and CDR2 FQDESV come from the germline V gene (reference sequence). In DNA, the CDR3 is TGTGCCAGCAGCTTAGGCGCCACTGAAGCTTTCTTT. It is translated as CASSLGATEAFF.

The chain recombines TRBV13 with TRBJ2-7; no clear D gene. Trimming took off 2 bases at V and 2 bases at J, with 10 bases between the two ends. CDR3 length equals 14 residues. Germline V gene sequence: CDR1 PRHDT, CDR2 FYEKMQ (reference sequence). The CDR3 bases are TGTGCCAGCAGCTTATCGGGTTTAGCCTACGAGCAGTACTTC. Its protein product is CASSLSGLAYEQYF. Together with reference TRBV13 and TRBJ2-7, the CDR3 gives the full variable domain: AAGVIQSPRHLIKEKRETATLKCYPIPRHDTVYWYQQGPGQDPQFLISFYEKMQSDKGSIPDRFSAQQFSDYHSELNMSSLELGDSALYFCASSLSGLAYEQYFGPGTRLTVT.

This clone was seen only once. The CDR3 nucleotides read TGTGCCAGCAGCTTAGGGATTCAAGAGACCCAGTACTTC. The encoded protein is CASSLGIQETQYF. The rearrangement joins TRBV7-9 to TRBJ2-5; D call uncertain. Looked up from germline, CDR1 is SEHNR and CDR2 is FQNEAQ (reference sequence). The V and J ends lost 1 base and 2 bases respectively, with 5 bases between them. The CDR3 has 13 residues.

The V and J genes are TRBV9 and TRBJ1-1; a weak D match, TRBD1 (5 bases). The CDR3 spans 15 residues. Trimming pared 0 bases from V and 4 bases from J, leaving 13 bases between. Germline V lookup: CDR1 SGDLS, CDR2 YYNGEE. The CDR3 DNA is TGTGCCAGCAGCGTAGCTGCAGGGTGGGCCACTGAAGCTTTCTTT. This codes for CASSVAAGWATEAFF.

By sample share, this clone is medium-sized. This chain links TRBV6-1 with TRBJ2-7; maybe TRBD1 (6 bases). Trimming removed 3 bases at V and 4 bases at J, with 16 bases between. Germline V gene data show CDR1 as MNHNS and CDR2 as SASEGT. CDR3 length equals 15 residues. In DNA form, the CDR3 reads TGTGCCAGCAGTGAGGAACAGGGAATGGGATACGAGCAGTACTTC. It is translated as CASSEEQGMGYEQYF.

This clone was picked up a small number of times. The chain joins TRBV7-9 to TRBJ2-3; tentatively, D is TRBD2 (6 bases). V gave up 7 bases and J gave up 0 bases, with 14 bases separating them. The CDR3 length is 15 residues. Germline assignment: CDR1 SEHNR and CDR2 FQNEAQ (reference sequence). CDR3 sequence reads: CASTSSGTSTDTQYF. The CDR3 nucleotides read TGTGCCAGCACTTCTAGTGGGACTAGCACAGATACGCAGTATTTT.

V and J are TRBV27 and TRBJ2-3, with D possibly matching TRBD2 (6 bases). Germline-derived CDR1 and CDR2 are MNHEY and SMNVEV (reference sequence). Trimming pared 5 bases from V and 1 base from J, leaving 10 bases between. The CDR3 consists of 14 residues. The CDR3 is CASSIPGGTDTQYF. The CDR3 DNA reads as TGTGCCAGCAGTATCCCGGGGGGCACAGATACGCAGTATTTT.

The rearrangement uses TRBV4-2 and TRBJ2-7; tentative D call: TRBD2 (5 bases). This CDR3 comprises 16 residues. V lost 5 bases and J 2 bases, leaving 19 bases between the germline ends. Per the germline V gene, CDR1 is LGHNA and CDR2 is YNFKEQ. CDR3 protein: CASSKTNFRRPYEQYF. CDR3 nucleotide sequence: TGTGCCAGCAGCAAGACTAACTTTAGGAGGCCCTACGAGCAGTACTTC.

On this clone: This likely stems from a read error, as it lies one base from a far larger clone. Other DNA variants within this sample encode the same CDR3. This chain connects TRBV7-7 to TRBJ2-7; no clear D gene. This CDR3 spans 13 amino acids. CDR1 is SSHAT, CDR2 FNYEAQ, per germline (reference sequence). The CDR3 sequence: CASSLSPLYEQYF. Here the CDR3 DNA reads TGTGCTAGCAGCTTATCCCCCCTCTACGAGCAGTACTTC.

This clone was counted once. This rearrangement joins TRBV4-1 to TRBJ1-5, with D hard to call. The germline gives CDR1 MGHRA, CDR2 YSYEKL. The CDR3 extends over 15 amino acids. The ends were cut back, 2 bases at V and 1 base at J, with 9 bases in the middle. The chain's CDR3 is CASSQIGVSNQPQHF. In DNA, the CDR3 is TGCGCCAGCAGCCAAATCGGTGTGAGCAATCAGCCCCAGCATTTT.

This clone qualifies as medium-sized. This chain uses TRBV25-1 with TRBJ2-7; D is perhaps TRBD2 (7 bases). CDR1 and CDR2 (germline): MGHDK, SYGVNS. V lost 5 bases and J lost 5, with 16 bases in between. The CDR3 length is 14 residues. In DNA form, the CDR3 reads TGTGCCAGCAGTTGGGGGGGCGCGTTGAACGAGCAGTACTTC. This translates into CASSWGGALNEQYF.

As concerns this clone: A read error is possible here, since a much larger clone lies one base away. This sequence joins TRBV6-5 and TRBJ2-5; 8 bases are shared with TRBD1. CDR3 length: 14 amino acids. Germline assignment: CDR1 MNHEY and CDR2 SVGAGI. CDR3 loop: CASTRTGRIEAQYF. As DNA, the CDR3 is TGTGCCAGCACTAGGACAGGGAGGATAGAGGCCCAGTACTTC.

The chain links TRBV7-9 to TRBJ2-5; no clear D. Trimming pared 3 bases from V and 5 bases from J, leaving 7 bases between. Germline assignment: CDR1 SEHNR and CDR2 FQNEAQ (reference sequence). This CDR3 has 12 amino acids. CDR3 amino acids: CASSLSWETQYF. In DNA form, the CDR3 reads TGTGCCAGCAGCTTGAGCTGGGAGACCCAGTACTTC.

This clone was seen a handful of times. The chain links TRBV2 to TRBJ2-5; possible D gene TRBD2, 6 bases. V dropped 3 bases and J dropped 2 bases, with 13 bases sitting between them. Germline CDR1 is SNHLY and CDR2 is FYNNEI. The CDR3 covers 15 residues. CDR3 sequence reads: CASSETAGLQETQYF. Written as DNA, the CDR3 is TGTGCCAGCAGTGAGACCGCGGGGTTACAAGAGACCCAGTACTTC.

By sample fraction, this clone is medium-sized. The chain carries TRBV4-2 and TRBJ2-3; possible D gene TRBD2, 6 bases. The V end was cut by 1 base, the J end by 5 bases, with 10 bases between. The CDR3 totals 14 residues. Germline V gives CDR1 LGHNA, CDR2 YNFKEQ. The chain's CDR3 is CASSQGRERDTQYF. In DNA, the CDR3 is TGTGCCAGCAGCCAAGGACGGGAGAGAGATACGCAGTATTTT.

This clone was found a few times. CDR3 region: CASSEGRDYQPQHF. CDR3 nucleotides: TGTGCCAGCAGTGAAGGCAGGGACTATCAGCCCCAGCATTTT. The chain joins TRBV6-1 to TRBJ1-5, with D perhaps matching TRBD1 (5 bases). V was cut by 1 base and J by 5 bases, with 9 bases left in between. The CDR3 covers 14 residues. Germline CDR1 MNHNS, CDR2 SASEGT.

This clone is classed as medium-sized. The chain combines TRBV27 with TRBJ2-5, with unresolved D. This CDR3 spans 12 amino acids. From germline, CDR1 is MNHEY and CDR2 SMNVEV (reference sequence). V dropped 5 bases and J dropped 5 bases, with 9 bases sitting between them. The CDR3 coding sequence is TGTGCCAGCAGTCCCAACCGGGAGACCCAGTACTTC. Translated: CASSPNRETQYF.

The chain employs TRBV2 and TRBJ1-6; maybe TRBD1 (5 bases). This CDR3 region has 16 residues. Trimming cost V 6 bases and J 0 bases, with 12 bases left between them. The germline CDR1 and CDR2 sequences are SNHLY and FYNNEI. In DNA form, the CDR3 reads TGTGCCAGCAGCAAGGTGGGGGGCTCCTATAATTCACCCCTCCACTTT. Its translation: CASSKVGGSYNSPLHF.